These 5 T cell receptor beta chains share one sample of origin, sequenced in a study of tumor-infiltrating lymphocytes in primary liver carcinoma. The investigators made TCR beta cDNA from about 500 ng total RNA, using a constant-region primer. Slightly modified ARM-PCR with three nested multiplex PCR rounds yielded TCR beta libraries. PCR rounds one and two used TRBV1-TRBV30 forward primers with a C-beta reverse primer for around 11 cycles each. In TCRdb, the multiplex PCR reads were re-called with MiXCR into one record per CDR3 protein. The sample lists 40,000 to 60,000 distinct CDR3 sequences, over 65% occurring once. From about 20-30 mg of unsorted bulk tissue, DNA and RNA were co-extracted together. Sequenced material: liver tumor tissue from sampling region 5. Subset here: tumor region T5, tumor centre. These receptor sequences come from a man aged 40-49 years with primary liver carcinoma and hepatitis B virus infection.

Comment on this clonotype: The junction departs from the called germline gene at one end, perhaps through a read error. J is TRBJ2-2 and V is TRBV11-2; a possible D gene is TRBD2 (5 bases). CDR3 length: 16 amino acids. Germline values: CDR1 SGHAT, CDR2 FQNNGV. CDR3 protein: CASSPRASGISGELPF. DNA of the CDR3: TGTGCCAGCAGCCCACGGGCGAGTGGGATATCCGGGGAGCTGCCTTTT.

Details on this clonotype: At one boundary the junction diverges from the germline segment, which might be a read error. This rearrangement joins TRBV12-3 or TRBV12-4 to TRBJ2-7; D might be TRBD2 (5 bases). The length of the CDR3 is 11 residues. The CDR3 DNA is TGTACCAGCAGTTTAGCGTTGGTGCAGTACTTC. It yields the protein CTSSLALVQYF.

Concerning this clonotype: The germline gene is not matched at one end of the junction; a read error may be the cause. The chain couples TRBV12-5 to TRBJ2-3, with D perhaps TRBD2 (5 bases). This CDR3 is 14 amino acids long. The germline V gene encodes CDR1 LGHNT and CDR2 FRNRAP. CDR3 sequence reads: CVSRKGRNTDTRYF. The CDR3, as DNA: TGTGTTAGTAGAAAAGGGAGAAACACAGATACGCGGTATTTT.

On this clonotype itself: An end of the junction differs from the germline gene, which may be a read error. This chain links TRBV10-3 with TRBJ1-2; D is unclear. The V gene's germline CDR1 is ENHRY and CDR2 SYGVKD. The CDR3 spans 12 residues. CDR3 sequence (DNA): TGTGCCATCAGTAATGATTACTATGGCTACAGCTTC. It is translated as CAISNDYYGYSF.

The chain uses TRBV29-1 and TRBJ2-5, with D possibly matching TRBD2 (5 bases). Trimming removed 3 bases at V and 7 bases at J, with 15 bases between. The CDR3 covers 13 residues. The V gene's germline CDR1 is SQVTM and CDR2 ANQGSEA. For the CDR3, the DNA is TGCAGCGTTGACGAGATAGCCGGAGGGACCCAGTACTTC. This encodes CSVDEIAGGTQYF.